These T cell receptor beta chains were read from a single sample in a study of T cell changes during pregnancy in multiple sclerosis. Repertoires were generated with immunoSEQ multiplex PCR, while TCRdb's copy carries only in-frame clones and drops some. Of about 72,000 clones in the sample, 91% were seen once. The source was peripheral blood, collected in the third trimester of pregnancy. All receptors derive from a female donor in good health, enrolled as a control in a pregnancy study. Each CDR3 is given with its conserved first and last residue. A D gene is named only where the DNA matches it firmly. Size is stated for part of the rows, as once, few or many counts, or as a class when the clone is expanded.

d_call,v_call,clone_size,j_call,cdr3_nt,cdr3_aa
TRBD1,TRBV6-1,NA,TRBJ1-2,TGTGCCAGCAGTGTATTGACAGGGAGTCAGGCTAACTATGGCTACACCTTC,CASSVLTGSQANYGYTF
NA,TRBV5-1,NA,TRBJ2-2,TGCGCCAGCAGCTTGTGGGCGTCCACCGGGGAGCTGTTTTTT,CASSLWASTGELFF
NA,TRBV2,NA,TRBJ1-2,TGTGCCAGCAGCCCCGGAGGGACTAACTATGGCTACACCTTC,CASSPGGTNYGYTF
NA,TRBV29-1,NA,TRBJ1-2,TGCAGCGGGGGGGGCGTCGAAGGCTATGGCTACACCTTC,CSGGGVEGYGYTF
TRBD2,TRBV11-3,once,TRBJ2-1,TGTGCCAGCAGCTTGCATAGCGGGGCTAGCAATGAGCAGTTCTTC,CASSLHSGASNEQFF
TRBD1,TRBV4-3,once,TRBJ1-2,TGCGCCAGCAGCCAAGGCGGGACAGGGGTCCCTAACTATGGCTACACCTTC,CASSQGGTGVPNYGYTF
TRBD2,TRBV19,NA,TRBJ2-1,TGTGCCAGTAGTCCGTGGCGGGAGGGTCCCGCCAATGAGCAGTTCTTC,CASSPWREGPANEQFF
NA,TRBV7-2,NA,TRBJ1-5,TGTGCCAGCAGCCCAAGGGAAGGGGTCATAGGCAATCAGCCCCAGCATTTT,CASSPREGVIGNQPQHF
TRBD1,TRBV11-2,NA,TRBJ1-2,TGTGCCAGCAGCCCCGGGACAGGGGTAGGGTATGGCTACACCTTC,CASSPGTGVGYGYTF
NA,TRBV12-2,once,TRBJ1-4,TGTGCAAGTCGCTCCCAGGGAGAAAAACTGTTTTTT,CASRSQGEKLFF
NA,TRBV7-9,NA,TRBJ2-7,TGTGCCAGCAGCTTAACAACCTACGAGCAGTACTTC,CASSLTTYEQYF
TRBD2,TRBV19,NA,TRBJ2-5,TGTGCCAGTAGTACCTCCCTAGCGGGAGTGGGGCAAGAGACCCAGTACTTC,CASSTSLAGVGQETQYF
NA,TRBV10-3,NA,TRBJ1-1,TGTGCCATCAGTGAAAGAGACAGCACTGATGAAGCTTTCTTT,CAISERDSTDEAFF
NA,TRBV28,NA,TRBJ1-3,TGTGCCAGCAGTCCTACTTACTCTGGAAACACCATATATTTT,CASSPTYSGNTIYF
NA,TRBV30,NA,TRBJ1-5,TGTGCCTGGACCACAGGGCATAGCAATCAGCCCCAGCATTTT,CAWTTGHSNQPQHF
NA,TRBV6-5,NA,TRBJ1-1,TGTGCCAGCAGACCCCAGGGTATGGGGTATGGTTTCTTT,CASRPQGMGYGFF
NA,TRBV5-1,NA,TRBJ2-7,TGCGCCAGCAGCTTGGTGGAGGTGCAGTACTTC,CASSLVEVQYF
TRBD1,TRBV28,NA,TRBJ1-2,TGTGCCAGCAGTTTCACCGGGACAGATTTATTCTATGGCTACACCTTC,CASSFTGTDLFYGYTF
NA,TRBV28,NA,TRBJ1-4,TGTGCCAGCAGACCCCAGCAGGGGCAACTGTTTTTT,CASRPQQGQLFF
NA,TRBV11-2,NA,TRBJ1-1,TGTGCCAGCAGCTTAGTTGGGGGCGGGTTGGGCACTGAAGCTTTCTTT,CASSLVGGGLGTEAFF
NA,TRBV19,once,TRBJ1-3,TGTGCCATTCGAGAGGGAAACACCATATATTTT,CAIREGNTIYF
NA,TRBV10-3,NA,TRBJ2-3,TGTGCCATCAGTGATCTGAGGGGGAGCACAGATACGCAGTATTTT,CAISDLRGSTDTQYF
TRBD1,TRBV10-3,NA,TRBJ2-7,TGTGCCATCAGCAACCCGGTGAACAGGGGGCTCGGCGTCGAGCAGTACTTC,CAISNPVNRGLGVEQYF
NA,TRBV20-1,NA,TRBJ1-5,TGCAGTGCCCTTCATCAGCCCCAGCATTTT,CSALHQPQHF
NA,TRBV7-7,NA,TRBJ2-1,TGTGCCAGCAGCTCCCCTGACGGGATCTCCTACAATGAGCAGTTCTTC,CASSSPDGISYNEQFF
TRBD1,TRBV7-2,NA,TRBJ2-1,TGTGCCAGCAGCGGCCGGGACAGGGCGTATTACAATGAGCAGTTCTTC,CASSGRDRAYYNEQFF
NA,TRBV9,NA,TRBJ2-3,TGTGCCAGCAGCGTAGCGGGTAGCACAGATACGCAGTATTTT,CASSVAGSTDTQYF
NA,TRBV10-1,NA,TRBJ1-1,TGCGCCAGCAGTGAGTCTCGATTGGAGGGTATGAACACTGAAGCTTTCTTT,CASSESRLEGMNTEAFF
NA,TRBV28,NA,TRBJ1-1,TGTGCCAGCAGTTTGTTTGCGGGAACTGAAGCTTTCTTT,CASSLFAGTEAFF
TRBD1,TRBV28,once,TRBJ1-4,TGTGCCAGCAGTTTAATGACAGGGAATACTAATGAAAAACTGTTTTTT,CASSLMTGNTNEKLFF
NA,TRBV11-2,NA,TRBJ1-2,TGTGCCAGCAGCTCAGACTCTACCTATGGCTACACCTTC,CASSSDSTYGYTF
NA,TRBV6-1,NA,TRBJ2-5,TGTGCCAGCAGTGGTCAACTCCAAGAGACCCAGTACTTC,CASSGQLQETQYF
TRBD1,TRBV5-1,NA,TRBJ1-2,TGCGCCAGCAGCCGACATCAGGGGGGATCAGATGGCTACACCTTC,CASSRHQGGSDGYTF
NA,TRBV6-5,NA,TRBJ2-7,TGTGCCAGCAGTTTCTTGGACAGAGCTTCCTACGAGCAGTACTTC,CASSFLDRASYEQYF
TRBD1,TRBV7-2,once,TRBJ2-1,TGTGCCAGCAGCTTAGGTAGTAGGGGGCGGAATGAGCAGTTCTTC,CASSLGSRGRNEQFF
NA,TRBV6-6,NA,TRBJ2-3,TGTGCCAGCAGCAACCGACAGGTCTACACAGATACGCAGTATTTT,CASSNRQVYTDTQYF
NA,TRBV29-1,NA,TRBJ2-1,TGCAGCGTTGGGACTTACAATGAGCAGTTCTTC,CSVGTYNEQFF
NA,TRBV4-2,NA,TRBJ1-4,TGTGCCAGCAGCCAAGTAAGGGGGTCTAATGAAAAACTGTTTTTT,CASSQVRGSNEKLFF
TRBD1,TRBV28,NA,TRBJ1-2,TGTGCCAGCCGACTATCAGGGACAGAGTGGTATGGCTACACCTTC,CASRLSGTEWYGYTF
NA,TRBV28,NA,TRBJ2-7,TGTGCCAGCAGTCCTATACAGCTCTCCCCTCCCTACGAGCAGTACTTC,CASSPIQLSPPYEQYF
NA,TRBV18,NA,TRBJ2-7,TGTGCCAGCTCACCGACAGCCTCCTACGAGCAGTACTTC,CASSPTASYEQYF
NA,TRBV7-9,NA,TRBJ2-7,TGTGCCAGCAGCTTTCCACTAGCTCCATACTACGAGCAGTACTTC,CASSFPLAPYYEQYF
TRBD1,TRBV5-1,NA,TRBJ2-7,TGCGCCAGCAGTGGACAGGGATCCGAGCAGTACTTC,CASSGQGSEQYF
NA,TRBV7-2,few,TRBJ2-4,TGTGCCAGCAGCTTTGGTCCCCGGAGGGAAAACATTCAGTACTTC,CASSFGPRRENIQYF
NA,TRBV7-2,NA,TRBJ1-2,TGTGCCAGCAGCTTAGCAACGCACTTGAACTACTATGGCTACACCTTC,CASSLATHLNYYGYTF
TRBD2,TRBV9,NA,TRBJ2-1,TGTGCCAGCAGCTCCCCTAGGGGGCGGGAGGGCCGAACGGGCAATGAGCAGTTCTTC,CASSSPRGREGRTGNEQFF
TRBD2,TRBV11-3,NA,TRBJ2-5,TGTGCCAGCAGCTTAGTCCCGCCCGGACTAGCGGGGACCCATGCGGCCCAGTACTTC,CASSLVPPGLAGTHAAQYF
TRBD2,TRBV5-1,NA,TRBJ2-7,TGCGCCAGCAGCTCCCTGGGGGGGATGTACGAGCAGTACTTC,CASSSLGGMYEQYF
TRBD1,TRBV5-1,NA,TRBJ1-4,TGCGCCAGCAGCGTCTACAGGGGCGGCAATGAAAAACTGTTTTTT,CASSVYRGGNEKLFF
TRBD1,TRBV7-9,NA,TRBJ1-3,TGTGCCAGCAGCCTACAGGGGTCTGGAAACACCATATATTTT,CASSLQGSGNTIYF
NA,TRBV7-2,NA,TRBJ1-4,TGTGCCAGCAGCTCCCCGGGACTCCTTAATGAAAAACTGTTTTTT,CASSSPGLLNEKLFF